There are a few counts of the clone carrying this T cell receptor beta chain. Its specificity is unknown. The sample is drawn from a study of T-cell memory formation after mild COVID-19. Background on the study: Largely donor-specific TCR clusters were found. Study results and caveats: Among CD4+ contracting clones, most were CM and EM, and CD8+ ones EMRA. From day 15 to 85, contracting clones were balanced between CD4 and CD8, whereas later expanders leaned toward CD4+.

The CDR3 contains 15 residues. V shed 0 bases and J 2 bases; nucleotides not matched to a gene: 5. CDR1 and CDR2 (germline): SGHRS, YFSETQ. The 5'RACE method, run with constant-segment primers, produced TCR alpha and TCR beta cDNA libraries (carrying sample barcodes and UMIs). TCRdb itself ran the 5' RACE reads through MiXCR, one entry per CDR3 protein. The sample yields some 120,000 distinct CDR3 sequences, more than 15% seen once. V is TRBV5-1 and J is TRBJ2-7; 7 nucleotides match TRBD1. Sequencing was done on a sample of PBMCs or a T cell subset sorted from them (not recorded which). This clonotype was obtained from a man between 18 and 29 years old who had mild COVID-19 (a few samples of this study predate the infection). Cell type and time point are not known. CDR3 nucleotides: TGCGCCAGCAGCTTGGACAGGGGATCAACCTACGAGCAGTACTTC. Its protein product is CASSLDRGSTYEQYF.